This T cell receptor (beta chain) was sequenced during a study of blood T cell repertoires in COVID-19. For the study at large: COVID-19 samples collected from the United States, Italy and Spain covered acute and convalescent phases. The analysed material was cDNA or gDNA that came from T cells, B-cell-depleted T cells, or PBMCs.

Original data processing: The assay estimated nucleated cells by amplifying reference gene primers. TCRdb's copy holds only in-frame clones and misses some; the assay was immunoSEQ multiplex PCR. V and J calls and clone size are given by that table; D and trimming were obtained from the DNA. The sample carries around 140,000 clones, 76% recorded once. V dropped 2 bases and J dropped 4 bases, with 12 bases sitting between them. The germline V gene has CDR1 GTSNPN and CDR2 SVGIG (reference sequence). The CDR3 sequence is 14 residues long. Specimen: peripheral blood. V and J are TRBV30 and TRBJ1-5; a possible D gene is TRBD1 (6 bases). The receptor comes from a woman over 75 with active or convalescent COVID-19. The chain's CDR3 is CAWSTGTPNQPQHF. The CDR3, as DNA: TGTGCCTGGAGTACCGGGACACCGAATCAGCCCCAGCATTTT.